The rows below give T cell receptor beta chains drawn from one sample of a study of cytomegalovirus exposure and HLA in healthy donors. TCRdb's table, derived via immunoSEQ multiplex PCR, lists solely in-frame clones and lacks some. Seen here are 90,000 to 100,000 clones, 78% observed once, and the top ten hold 0.6% to 0.95%. The sample taken for sequencing was PBMCs. These receptors all stem from a woman aged 55-70 years in good health and CMV-seronegative. CDR3s include the opening cysteine and the closing phenylalanine or tryptophan. A D gene is named only where the DNA matches it firmly. Rows give clone size only sometimes, using once, few, many, or a class for an expanded clone.

d_gene	v_gene	j_gene	abundance	CDR3nt	CDR3aa
.	TRBV7-2	TRBJ1-5	.	TGTGCCAGCAGCTTAGATTTCAGGGATAGCAATCAGCCCCAGCATTTT	CASSLDFRDSNQPQHF
.	TRBV6-1	TRBJ2-7	.	TGTGCCAGCACTTTAGGCAGGGTCGAGCAGTACTTC	CASTLGRVEQYF
.	TRBV5-1	TRBJ1-2	.	TGCGCCAGCAGCTTAGACAGCCCTAGGTATGGCTACACCTTC	CASSLDSPRYGYTF
.	TRBV27	TRBJ1-2	.	TGTGCCAGCAGTTCTTCTCCGGGCCGCGGGAAAGATGGCTACACCTTC	CASSSSPGRGKDGYTF
TRBD1	TRBV10-3	TRBJ2-5	.	TGTGCCACCGGGACAGGACAAGAGACCCAGTACTTC	CATGTGQETQYF
TRBD1	TRBV5-1	TRBJ1-5	.	TGCGCCAGCAGCTTGGATGGGACAGGTAATCAGCCCCAGCATTTT	CASSLDGTGNQPQHF
.	TRBV19	TRBJ1-5	.	TGTGCCAGTAGTATGGAGGGAGGGTATCAGCCCCAGCATTTT	CASSMEGGYQPQHF
.	TRBV27	TRBJ1-1	.	TGTGCCAGCAGTTTATCGGCAGGGTCGAACACTGAAGCTTTCTTT	CASSLSAGSNTEAFF
.	TRBV7-9	TRBJ1-5	.	TGTGCCAGCAGCTCTTCCGGGTACGATCAGCCCCAGCATTTT	CASSSSGYDQPQHF
TRBD1	TRBV9	TRBJ1-6	.	TGTGCCAGCACCGGCCGGGACAGTCCAAATTCACCCCTCCACTTT	CASTGRDSPNSPLHF
TRBD1	TRBV27	TRBJ1-2	.	TGTGCCAGCAGTTTAGGCCGGGACAGGTCCTATGGCTACACCTTC	CASSLGRDRSYGYTF
.	TRBV25-1	TRBJ1-1	.	TGTGCCAGCAAGCGGGGGCTGGGCACTGAAGCTTTCTTT	CASKRGLGTEAFF
.	TRBV6-6	TRBJ1-1	.	TGTGCCAGCAGCGACCTCGCGGGGAGCATGAACACTGAAGCTTTCTTT	CASSDLAGSMNTEAFF
TRBD1	TRBV6-5	TRBJ2-7	.	TGTGCCAGCAGTGATGGGGACAGGTCCTACGAGCAGTACTTC	CASSDGDRSYEQYF
TRBD1	TRBV27	TRBJ2-7	.	TGTGCCAGCTCCTTAGATTGGGACAGCTCCTACGAGCAGTACTTC	CASSLDWDSSYEQYF
TRBD2	TRBV5-4	TRBJ2-3	.	TGTGCCAGCAGCCCGGGACTACCCGGAGTGGGGATAGATACGCAGTATTTT	CASSPGLPGVGIDTQYF
TRBD1	TRBV5-1	TRBJ2-2	.	TGCGCCAGCAGCTCTTCAGGGGGGAACACCGGGGAGCTGTTTTTT	CASSSSGGNTGELFF
TRBD1	TRBV6-5	TRBJ1-2	few	TGTGCCAGCAGTGGGACAGGAGGATATGGCTACACCTTC	CASSGTGGYGYTF
.	TRBV28	TRBJ1-5	.	TGTGCCAGCAGTTTGGGGGGGGGAAGGGGCAATCAGCCCCAGCATTTT	CASSLGGGRGNQPQHF
.	TRBV5-6	TRBJ1-2	.	TGTGCCAGCAGCTTGTCCTACAGGTCGAACTATGGCTACACCTTC	CASSLSYRSNYGYTF
.	TRBV9	TRBJ2-1	.	TGTGCCAGCAGCGTTCTCGCGTCGCGGCGGCACGATGAGCAGTTCTTC	CASSVLASRRHDEQFF
TRBD2	TRBV28	TRBJ2-1	.	TGTGCCAGCAGGGTAGCGGGAGTTTGGAATGAGCAGTTCTTC	CASRVAGVWNEQFF
TRBD1	TRBV18	TRBJ1-2	.	TGTGCCAGCTCACAGGACAGGGACTATGGCTACACCTTC	CASSQDRDYGYTF
TRBD2	TRBV29-1	TRBJ2-5	.	TGCAGCGTTGAGGTAGCGGGAGTTTCGGAGACCCAGTACTTC	CSVEVAGVSETQYF
TRBD1	TRBV5-4	TRBJ2-1	.	TGTGCCAGCAGCTTGGGGACAGGGATGTTCAATGAGCAGTTCTTC	CASSLGTGMFNEQFF
.	TRBV19	TRBJ1-1	few	TGTGCCAGTAGCTCAACTCGGAACACTGAAGCTTTCTTT	CASSSTRNTEAFF
TRBD2	TRBV5-4	TRBJ2-1	.	TGTGCCAGCAGGGTAGCGGGGGACTCCTACAATGAGCAGTTCTTC	CASRVAGDSYNEQFF
.	TRBV6-5	TRBJ1-1	.	TGTGCCAGCAGTTACGGGGCAGCCCCGGGCACTGAAGCTTTCTTT	CASSYGAAPGTEAFF
TRBD1	TRBV6-6	TRBJ2-7	.	TGTGCCAGCAGTTACTCGGGGGGACAGGGATTCTACGAGCAGTACTTC	CASSYSGGQGFYEQYF
TRBD2	TRBV5-1	TRBJ2-3	.	TGCGCCAGCACCGGACTAGCGGGGTCCACAGATACGCAGTATTTT	CASTGLAGSTDTQYF
TRBD1	TRBV15	TRBJ1-5	.	TGTGCCACCAGCAGTTCTGGACAGGGGAGCCAGCCCCAGCATTTT	CATSSSGQGSQPQHF
TRBD1	TRBV7-6	TRBJ2-7	.	TGTGCCAGCAGCTTAAGAGGGACAGGGATCTACGAGCAGTACTTC	CASSLRGTGIYEQYF
TRBD2	TRBV4-3	TRBJ2-3	few	TGCGCCAGCAGCCAGACTAGCGCCGATACGCAGTATTTT	CASSQTSADTQYF
.	TRBV2	TRBJ1-2	few	TGTGCCAGCAGTGAGGCGGGTCCTGCGTATGGCTACACCTTC	CASSEAGPAYGYTF
.	TRBV7-2	TRBJ2-7	.	TGTGCCAGCAGCTTAACCCTCCTAACGGAGACCTACGAGCAGTACTTC	CASSLTLLTETYEQYF
TRBD1	TRBV12-5	TRBJ1-5	few	TGTGCTAGTGGTTCCGGACAGGCCCTAGAAAATCAGCCCCAGCATTTT	CASGSGQALENQPQHF
.	TRBV12-5	TRBJ2-3	.	TGTGCTAGTGGTCCTTCAGGAACAGATACGCAGTATTTT	CASGPSGTDTQYF
TRBD1	TRBV2	TRBJ1-2	.	TGTGCCAGCAGTGAAGCGACAGGGGGTTTGTATGGCTACACCTTC	CASSEATGGLYGYTF
TRBD1	TRBV25-1	TRBJ2-5	few	TGTGCCAGCACCCCCAACAGGGGGTTTCTTGGGACCCAGTACTTC	CASTPNRGFLGTQYF
TRBD2	TRBV6-6	TRBJ2-1	.	TGTGCCAGCAGGAGATCTAGCGGGGGTTACAATGAGCAGTTCTTC	CASRRSSGGYNEQFF
TRBD1	TRBV28	TRBJ1-1	.	TGTGCCAGCAGTTTCCCGCGCACAGGGGGCGGGACTGAAGCTTTCTTT	CASSFPRTGGGTEAFF
.	TRBV10-3	TRBJ1-3	.	TGTGCCATCAGTGGGACAGTAAATGGAAACACCATATATTTT	CAISGTVNGNTIYF
TRBD2	TRBV6-5	TRBJ2-7	.	TGTGCCAGCAGGGCTAGCGGGTCTTACGAGCAGTACTTC	CASRASGSYEQYF
.	TRBV19	TRBJ1-2	.	TGTGCCAGTAGGCGCCCCGCCGGGGGGCTTAACTATGGCTACACCTTC	CASRRPAGGLNYGYTF
.	TRBV18	TRBJ2-5	.	TGTGCCAGCTCACGGCAGGTCCAAGAGACCCAGTACTTC	CASSRQVQETQYF
TRBD1	TRBV30	TRBJ2-5	.	TGTGCCTGGAGTGTAGACAACAGGGGGACCCAGTACTTC	CAWSVDNRGTQYF
TRBD1	TRBV30	TRBJ2-3	few	TGTGCCGGAGGTTTACAGGGGGCAGATACGCAGTATTTT	CAGGLQGADTQYF
.	TRBV2	TRBJ2-3	.	TGTGCCAGCAGCGACAGGACCTCTAGCACAGATACGCAGTATTTT	CASSDRTSSTDTQYF
TRBD1	TRBV10-1	TRBJ2-5	few	TGCGCCAGCAGTGAAGACAGGGGTGAAGAGACCCAGTACTTC	CASSEDRGEETQYF
.	TRBV7-9	TRBJ1-5	few	TGTGCCAGCAGCTTCGGGGATCAGCCCCAGCATTTT	CASSFGDQPQHF
TRBD1	TRBV6-5	TRBJ1-1	.	TGTGCCAGCAGTTACGGGACAGGGGTCACTGAAGCTTTCTTT	CASSYGTGVTEAFF
TRBD2	TRBV4-2	TRBJ2-1	.	TGTGCCAGCAGCCAAGGTATCGGCGGGGGCTCCTACAATGAGCAGTTCTTC	CASSQGIGGGSYNEQFF
TRBD1	TRBV6-5	TRBJ2-7	.	TGTGCCAGCAGTTACTCGAAGACAGGGGGCTACGAGCAGTACTTC	CASSYSKTGGYEQYF
TRBD1	TRBV6-1	TRBJ1-4	.	TGTGCCAGCAGACCCGGGACAGGGAATGAAAAACTGTTTTTT	CASRPGTGNEKLFF
.	TRBV10-2	TRBJ2-1	few	TGCGCCAGCCGAAATTCTGGGGCTAGTATCAATGAGCAGTTCTTC	CASRNSGASINEQFF
TRBD2	TRBV9	TRBJ2-7	once	TGTGCCAGCAGCGTAGCCGGGGGGGGAGTCTACGAGCAGTACTTC	CASSVAGGGVYEQYF
.	TRBV19	TRBJ1-2	.	TGTGCCAGTAAGAAGTCCAGGGCGGCTGGCTACACCTTC	CASKKSRAAGYTF
.	TRBV28	TRBJ1-1	.	TGTGCCAGCAGTTTAGGAACAGTTCTCCTGACTGAAGCTTTCTTT	CASSLGTVLLTEAFF